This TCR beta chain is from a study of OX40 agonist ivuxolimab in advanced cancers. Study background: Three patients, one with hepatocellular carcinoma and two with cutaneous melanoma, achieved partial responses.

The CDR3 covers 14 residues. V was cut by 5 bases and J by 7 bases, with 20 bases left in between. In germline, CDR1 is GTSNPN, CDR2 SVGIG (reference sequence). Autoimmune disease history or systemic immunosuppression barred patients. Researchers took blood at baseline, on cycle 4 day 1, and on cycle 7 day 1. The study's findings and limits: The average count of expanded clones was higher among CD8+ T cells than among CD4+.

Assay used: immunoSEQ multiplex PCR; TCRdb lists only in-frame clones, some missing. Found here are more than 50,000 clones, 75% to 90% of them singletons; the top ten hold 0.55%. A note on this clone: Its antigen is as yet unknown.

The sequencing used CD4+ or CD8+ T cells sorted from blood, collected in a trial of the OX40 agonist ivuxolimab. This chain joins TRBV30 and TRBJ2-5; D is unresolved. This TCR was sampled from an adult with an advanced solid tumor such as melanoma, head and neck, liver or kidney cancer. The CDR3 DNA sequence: TGTGCCTGGGAAGGCCGCTTAGACTCGGGGACCCAGTACTTC. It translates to CAWEGRLDSGTQYF.